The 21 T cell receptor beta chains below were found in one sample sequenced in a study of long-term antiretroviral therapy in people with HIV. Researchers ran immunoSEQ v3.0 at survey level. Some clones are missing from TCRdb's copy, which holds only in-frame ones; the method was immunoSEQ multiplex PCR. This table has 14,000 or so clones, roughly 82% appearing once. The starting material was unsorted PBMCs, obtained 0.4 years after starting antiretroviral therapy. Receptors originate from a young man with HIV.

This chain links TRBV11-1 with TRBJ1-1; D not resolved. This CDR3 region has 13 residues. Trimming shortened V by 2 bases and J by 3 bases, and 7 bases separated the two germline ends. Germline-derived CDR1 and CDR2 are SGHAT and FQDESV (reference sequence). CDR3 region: CASSLRRDTEAFF. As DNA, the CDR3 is TGTGCCAGCAGCTTACGACGGGACACTGAAGCTTTCTTT.

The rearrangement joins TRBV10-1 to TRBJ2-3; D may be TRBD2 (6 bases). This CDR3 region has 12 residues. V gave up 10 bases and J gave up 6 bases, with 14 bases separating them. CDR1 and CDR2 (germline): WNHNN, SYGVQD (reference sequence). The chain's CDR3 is CATSGDPDTQYF. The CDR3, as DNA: TGCGCCACCTCGGGAGATCCCGATACGCAGTATTTT.

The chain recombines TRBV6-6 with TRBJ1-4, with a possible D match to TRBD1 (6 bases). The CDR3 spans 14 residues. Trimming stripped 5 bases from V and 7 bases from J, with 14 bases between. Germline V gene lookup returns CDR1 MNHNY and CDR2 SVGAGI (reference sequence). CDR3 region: CASSGNRDTEKLFF. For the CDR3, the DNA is TGTGCCAGCAGTGGAAACCGGGACACTGAAAAACTGTTTTTT.

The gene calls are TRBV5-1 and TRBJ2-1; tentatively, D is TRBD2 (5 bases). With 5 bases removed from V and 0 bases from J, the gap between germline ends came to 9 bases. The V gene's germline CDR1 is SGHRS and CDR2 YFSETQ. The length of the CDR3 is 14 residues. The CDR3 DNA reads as TGCGCCAGCAGGGAGGAGAGCTCCTACAATGAGCAGTTCTTC. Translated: CASREESSYNEQFF.

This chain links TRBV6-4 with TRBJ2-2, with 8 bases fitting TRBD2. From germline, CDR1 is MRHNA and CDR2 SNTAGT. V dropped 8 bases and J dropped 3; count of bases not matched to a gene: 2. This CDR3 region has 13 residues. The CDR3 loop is CASAGGDTGELFF. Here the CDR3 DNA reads TGTGCCAGCGCCGGGGGGGACACCGGGGAGCTGTTTTTT.

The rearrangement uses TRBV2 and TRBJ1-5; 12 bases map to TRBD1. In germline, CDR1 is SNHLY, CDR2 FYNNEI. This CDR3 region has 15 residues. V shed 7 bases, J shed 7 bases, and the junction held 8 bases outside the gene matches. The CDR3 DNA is TGTGCCAGCATGGGGGGGACAGGGGGCCAGCAGCCCCAGCATTTT. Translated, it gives CASMGGTGGQQPQHF.

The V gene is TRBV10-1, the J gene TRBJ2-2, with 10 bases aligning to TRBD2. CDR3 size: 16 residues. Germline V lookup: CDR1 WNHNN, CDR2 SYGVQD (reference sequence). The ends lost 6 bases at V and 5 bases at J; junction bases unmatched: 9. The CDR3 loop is CASSPASGSGTGELFF. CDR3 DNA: TGCGCCAGCAGCCCGGCTAGCGGGAGCGGTACCGGGGAGCTGTTTTTT.

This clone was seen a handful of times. The CDR3 DNA sequence: TGTGCCAGCAGCTTTGCCTCTATCGACGAGCAGTACTTC. This gives the protein CASSFASIDEQYF. V usage is TRBV7-9 and J usage is TRBJ2-7; D not resolved. V shed 3 bases and J shed 5 bases, with 11 bases lying between them. CDR1 is SEHNR, CDR2 FQNEAQ, per germline (reference sequence). The CDR3 has 13 amino acids. Combining the CDR3 with reference TRBV7-9 and TRBJ2-7 gives the whole variable domain DTGVSQNPRHKITKRGQNVTFRCDPISEHNRLYWYRQTLGQGPEFLTYFQNEAQLEKSRLLSDRFSAERPKGSFSTLEIQRTEQGDSAMYLCASSFASIDEQYFGPGTRLTVT.

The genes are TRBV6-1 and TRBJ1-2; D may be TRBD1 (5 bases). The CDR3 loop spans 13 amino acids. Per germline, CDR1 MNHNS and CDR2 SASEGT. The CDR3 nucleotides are TGTGCGTCTGGGACGGCGGTTAACTATGGCTACACCTTC. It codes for CASGTAVNYGYTF.

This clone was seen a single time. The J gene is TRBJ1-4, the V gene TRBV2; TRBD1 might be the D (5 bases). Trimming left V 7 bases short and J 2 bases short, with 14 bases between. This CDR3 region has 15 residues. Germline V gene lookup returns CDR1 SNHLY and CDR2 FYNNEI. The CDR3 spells CASNLNGGTNEKLFF. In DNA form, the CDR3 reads TGTGCCAGCAACCTAAATGGGGGGACTAATGAAAAACTGTTTTTT.

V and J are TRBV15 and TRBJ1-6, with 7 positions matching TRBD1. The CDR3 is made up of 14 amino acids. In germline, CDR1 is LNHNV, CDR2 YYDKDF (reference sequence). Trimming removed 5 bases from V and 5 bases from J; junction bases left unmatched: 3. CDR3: CATSLGQNNSPLHF. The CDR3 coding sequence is TGTGCCACCAGCCTGGGACAGAATAATTCACCCCTCCACTTT.

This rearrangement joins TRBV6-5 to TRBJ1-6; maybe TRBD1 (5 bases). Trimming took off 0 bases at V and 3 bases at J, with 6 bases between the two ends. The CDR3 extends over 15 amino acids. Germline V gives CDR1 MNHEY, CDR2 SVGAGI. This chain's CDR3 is CASSYSGGYNSPLHF. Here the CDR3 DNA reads TGTGCCAGCAGTTACTCTGGGGGCTATAATTCACCCCTCCACTTT.

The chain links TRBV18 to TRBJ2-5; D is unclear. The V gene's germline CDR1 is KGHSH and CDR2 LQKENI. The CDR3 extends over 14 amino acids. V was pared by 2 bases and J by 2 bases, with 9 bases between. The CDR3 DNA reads TGTGCCAGCTCACCAGGGTCAGCTCAAGAGACCCAGTACTTC. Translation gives CASSPGSAQETQYF.

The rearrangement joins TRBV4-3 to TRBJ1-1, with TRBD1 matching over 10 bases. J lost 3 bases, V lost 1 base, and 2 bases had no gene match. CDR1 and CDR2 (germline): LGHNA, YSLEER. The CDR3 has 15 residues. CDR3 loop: CASSQGQGAYTEAFF. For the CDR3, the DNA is TGCGCCAGCAGCCAAGGACAGGGGGCGTACACTGAAGCTTTCTTT.

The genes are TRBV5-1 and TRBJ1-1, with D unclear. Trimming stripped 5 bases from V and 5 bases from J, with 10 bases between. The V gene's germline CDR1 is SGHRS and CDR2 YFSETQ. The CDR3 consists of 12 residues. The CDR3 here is CASSQEGTEAFF. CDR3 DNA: TGCGCCAGCAGTCAGGAGGGAACTGAAGCTTTCTTT.

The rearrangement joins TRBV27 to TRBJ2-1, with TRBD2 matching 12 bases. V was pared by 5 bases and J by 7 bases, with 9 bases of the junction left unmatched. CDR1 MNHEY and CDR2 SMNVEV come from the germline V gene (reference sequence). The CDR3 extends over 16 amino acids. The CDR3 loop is CASSPRLAGAGNEQFF. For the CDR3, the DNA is TGTGCCAGCAGTCCGCGACTAGCGGGAGCAGGAAATGAGCAGTTCTTC.

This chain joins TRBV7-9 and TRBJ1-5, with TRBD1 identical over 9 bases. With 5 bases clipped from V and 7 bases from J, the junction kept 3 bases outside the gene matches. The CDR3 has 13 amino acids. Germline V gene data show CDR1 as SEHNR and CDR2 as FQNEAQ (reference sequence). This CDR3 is CASSGDRDQPQHF. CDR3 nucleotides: TGTGCCAGCAGCGGGGACAGGGACCAGCCCCAGCATTTT.

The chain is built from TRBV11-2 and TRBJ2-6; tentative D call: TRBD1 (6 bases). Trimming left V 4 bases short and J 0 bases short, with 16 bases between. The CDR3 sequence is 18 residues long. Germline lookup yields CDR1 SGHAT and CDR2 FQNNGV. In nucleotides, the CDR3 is TGTGCCAGCAGCTCTCGTCGCAGGGGCCACTCTGGGGCCAACGTCCTGACTTTC. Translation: CASSSRRRGHSGANVLTF. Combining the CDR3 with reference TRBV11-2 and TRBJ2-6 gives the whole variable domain EAGVAQSPRYKIIEKRQSVAFWCNPISGHATLYWYQQILGQGPKLLIQFQNNGVVDDSQLPKDRFSAERLKGVDSTLKIQPAKLEDSAVYLCASSSRRRGHSGANVLTFGAGSRLTVL.

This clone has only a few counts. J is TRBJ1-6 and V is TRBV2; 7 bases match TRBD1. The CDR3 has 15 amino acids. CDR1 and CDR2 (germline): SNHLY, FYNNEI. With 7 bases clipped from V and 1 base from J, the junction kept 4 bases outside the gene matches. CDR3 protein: CASKGTASYNSPLHF. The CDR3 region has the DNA TGTGCCAGCAAGGGGACAGCTTCCTATAATTCACCCCTCCACTTT.

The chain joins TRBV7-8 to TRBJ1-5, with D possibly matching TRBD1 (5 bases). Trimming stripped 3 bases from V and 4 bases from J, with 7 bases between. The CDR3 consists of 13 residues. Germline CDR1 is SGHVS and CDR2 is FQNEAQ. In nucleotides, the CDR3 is TGTGCCAGCAGCTTTGGGGGGAATCAGCCCCAGCATTTT. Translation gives CASSFGGNQPQHF.

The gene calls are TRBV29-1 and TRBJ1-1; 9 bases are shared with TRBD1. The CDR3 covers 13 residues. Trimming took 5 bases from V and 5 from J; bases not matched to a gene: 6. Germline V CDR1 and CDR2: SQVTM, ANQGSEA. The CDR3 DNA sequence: TGCAGCGTTACCGGGGACAGGGTAACTGAAGCTTTCTTT. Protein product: CSVTGDRVTEAFF.